The 25 T cell receptor beta chains reported below all come from one sample, sequenced in a study of blood T cell repertoires in COVID-19. Repertoires were generated with immunoSEQ multiplex PCR, while TCRdb's copy carries only in-frame clones and drops some. The sample yields some 170,000 clones, roughly 87% seen once. Sequenced sample: peripheral blood. Source of these receptors: a woman aged 45-65 years with acute or convalescent COVID-19.

The rearrangement joins TRBV6-6 to TRBJ1-6; maybe TRBD1 (6 bases). The V and J ends lost 2 bases and 3 bases respectively, with 8 bases between them. The CDR3 loop spans 15 amino acids. Germline V gene lookup returns CDR1 MNHNY and CDR2 SVGAGI (reference sequence). CDR3 loop: CASSYGQNYNSPLHF. DNA for the CDR3: TGTGCCAGCAGTTACGGACAGAACTATAATTCACCCCTCCACTTT.

The chain combines TRBV30 with TRBJ2-7; maybe TRBD1 (5 bases). The CDR3 totals 14 residues. V lost 2 bases and J lost 6, with 17 bases in between. Per germline, CDR1 GTSNPN and CDR2 SVGIG (reference sequence). The CDR3 sequence: CAWSPLGVVSEQYF. The CDR3 DNA reads TGTGCCTGGAGTCCCCTAGGGGTAGTCTCCGAGCAGTACTTC.

The rearrangement joins TRBV4-3 to TRBJ1-4; D call uncertain. V was pared by 1 base and J by 7 bases, with 13 bases between. Germline V gives CDR1 LGHNA, CDR2 YSLEER. The CDR3 loop spans 15 amino acids. CDR3 protein: CASSQGLGAAEKLFF. The CDR3 nucleotides are TGCGCCAGCAGCCAAGGACTGGGAGCTGCTGAAAAACTGTTTTTT.

The J gene is TRBJ1-2, the V gene TRBV18; TRBD1 is a possible D gene (6 bases). Trimming shortened V by 4 bases and J by 5 bases, and 20 bases separated the two germline ends. Germline V lookup: CDR1 KGHSH, CDR2 LQKENI. This CDR3 has 16 amino acids. The CDR3, as DNA: TGTGCCAGCTCACTTACGGAAGGGGACACCTCATATGGCTACACCTTC. This translates into CASSLTEGDTSYGYTF.

V usage is TRBV5-4 and J usage is TRBJ2-1, with 9 bases matching TRBD1. This CDR3 spans 14 amino acids. The germline V gene encodes CDR1 SGHNT and CDR2 YYREEE (reference sequence). After removal of 8 bases from V and 7 bases from J, the junction contained 10 bases not matched to a gene. CDR3 loop: CARSRDRAANEQFF. The CDR3 DNA sequence: TGTGCCAGGTCCCGGGACAGGGCGGCTAATGAGCAGTTCTTC.

The V call is TRBV19, the J call TRBJ1-6; 7 bases align to TRBD1. The CDR3 contains 12 residues. Looked up from germline, CDR1 is LNHDA and CDR2 is SQIVND (reference sequence). CDR3 nucleotide sequence: TGTGCTAGGGGGCACGCGGATTCACCCCTCCACTTT. Protein sequence: CARGHADSPLHF.

The rearrangement uses TRBV5-5 and TRBJ1-2; D is unclear. This CDR3 has 14 amino acids. Germline assignment: CDR1 SGHKS and CDR2 YYEKEE (reference sequence). Trimming took 4 bases from V and 5 from J, leaving 15 bases between them. CDR3 DNA: TGTGCCAGCAGCCGTCGACAAGGAGGTTATGGCTACACCTTC. Translated: CASSRRQGGYGYTF.

The chain has TRBV5-1 and TRBJ1-4, with a weak D call TRBD1 (6 bases). The CDR3 consists of 14 residues. Trimming took 3 bases from V and 5 from J, leaving 11 bases between them. The germline gives CDR1 SGHRS, CDR2 YFSETQ. CDR3 sequence reads: CASSSIGQNEKLFF. The CDR3, as DNA: TGCGCCAGCAGCTCCATTGGACAGAATGAAAAACTGTTTTTT.

This clone showed up just a few times. V and J are TRBV3-1 (or the pseudogene TRBV3-2) and TRBJ2-2, with D possibly being TRBD1 (5 bases). The germline V gene encodes CDR1 LGHDT and CDR2 YNNKEL (reference sequence). The V and J ends lost 2 bases and 8 bases respectively, with 9 bases between them. This CDR3 contains 13 residues. CDR3 coding DNA: TGTGCCAGCAGCCAACTTGGGGCTGGGGAGCTGTTTTTT. Residues: CASSQLGAGELFF.

This clone appeared a few times. This CDR3 is CASSRTSGSVGELFF. The CDR3 region has the DNA TGTGCCAGCAGCCGGACTAGCGGGAGTGTCGGGGAGCTGTTTTTT. V is TRBV14 and J is TRBJ2-2; 13 bases map to TRBD2. This CDR3 contains 15 residues. Germline CDR1 is SGHDN and CDR2 is FVKESK. V lost 4 bases, J lost 7 bases, and 3 bases stayed unmatched.

The V and J genes are TRBV25-1 and TRBJ1-1; 9 bases line up with TRBD1. The V gene end was trimmed by 6 bases and the J gene end by 1 base; junction bases not matched to a gene: 0. Germline CDR1 MGHDK, CDR2 SYGVNS. CDR3 length equals 13 residues. Written as DNA, the CDR3 is TGTGCCAGCAGGGGACAGGGGAACACTGAAGCTTTCTTT. Protein sequence: CASRGQGNTEAFF.

This clone has more than one count but fewer than ten. The genes are TRBV6-1 and TRBJ2-5, with 11 bases fitting TRBD2. The CDR3 is 15 amino acids. CDR1 MNHNS and CDR2 SASEGT come from the germline V gene. J lost 2 bases, V lost 3 bases, and 2 bases had no gene match. This chain's CDR3 is CASSDLAGGQETQYF. Written as DNA, the CDR3 is TGTGCCAGCAGTGATCTAGCGGGGGGTCAAGAGACCCAGTACTTC.

The chain has TRBV7-2 and TRBJ1-5, with a tentative D call TRBD1 (5 bases). V dropped 1 base and J dropped 5 bases, with 15 bases sitting between them. This CDR3 comprises 16 residues. CDR1 is SGHTA and CDR2 is FQGNSA in the germline V gene. The CDR3 bases are TGTGCCAGCAGCTTAGTTTTTTCCCGGGGGGATCAGCCCCAGCATTTT. Protein product: CASSLVFSRGDQPQHF. The whole variable domain, filled in from reference TRBV7-2 and TRBJ1-5, reads GAGVSQSPSNKVTEKGKDVELRCDPISGHTALYWYRQSLGQGLEFLIYFQGNSAPDKSGLPSDRFSAERTGGSVSTLTIQRTQQEDSAVYLCASSLVFSRGDQPQHFGDGTRLSIL.

The V call is TRBV11-3, the J call TRBJ2-5, with D possibly being TRBD2 (5 bases). CDR1 and CDR2 (germline): SGHNT, YENEEA. The CDR3 spans 14 residues. V lost 5 bases and J 3 bases, leaving 13 bases between the germline ends. The CDR3 sequence is CASSRGVEEETQYF. In DNA form, the CDR3 reads TGTGCCAGCAGCCGCGGTGTGGAGGAAGAGACCCAGTACTTC.

The chain employs TRBV3-1 (or the pseudogene TRBV3-2) and TRBJ1-6; TRBD1 is a possible D gene (6 bases). Trimming shortened V by 2 bases and J by 7 bases, and 9 bases separated the two germline ends. Germline CDR1 reads LGHDT; CDR2 reads YNNKEL (reference sequence). The CDR3 loop spans 14 amino acids. The CDR3 loop reads CASSQSQGNSPLHF. As DNA, the CDR3 is TGTGCCAGCAGCCAATCACAGGGAAATTCACCCCTCCACTTT.

V usage is TRBV27 and J usage is TRBJ1-2; possibly TRBD1 for D (5 bases). Germline V gene lookup returns CDR1 MNHEY and CDR2 SMNVEV (reference sequence). Trimming took off 2 bases at V and 1 base at J, with 5 bases between the two ends. This CDR3 is 13 amino acids long. The CDR3 loop is CASSLDSNYGYTF. DNA of the CDR3: TGTGCCAGCAGTTTAGACAGTAACTATGGCTACACCTTC.

The J gene is TRBJ1-1, the V gene TRBV7-9; 9 bases match TRBD1. The V gene's germline CDR1 is SEHNR and CDR2 FQNEAQ (reference sequence). Trimming at V came to 4 bases and at J to 3 bases, leaving 3 bases not matched to a gene. The CDR3 is made up of 14 amino acids. The chain's CDR3 is CASSSGTGYTEAFF. The CDR3 DNA follows: TGTGCCAGCAGCTCGGGGACAGGGTACACTGAAGCTTTCTTT. The full variable domain, completed using reference TRBV7-9 and TRBJ1-1, is DTGVSQNPRHKITKRGQNVTFRCDPISEHNRLYWYRQTLGQGPEFLTYFQNEAQLEKSRLLSDRFSAERPKGSFSTLEIQRTEQGDSAMYLCASSSGTGYTEAFFGQGTRLTVV.

The gene calls are TRBV19 and TRBJ2-7; TRBD1 matches 9 bases. Germline V gene lookup returns CDR1 LNHDA and CDR2 SQIVND (reference sequence). Trimming cost V 4 bases and J 0 bases; bases outside gene matches: 7. CDR3 size: 16 residues. CDR3 amino acids: CASSNYRGQGSYEQYF. The CDR3 DNA follows: TGTGCCAGTAGTAACTACAGGGGGCAGGGCTCCTACGAGCAGTACTTC.

The gene calls are TRBV9 and TRBJ1-5; D uncertain. The V and J ends lost 5 bases and 9 bases respectively, with 12 bases between them. Germline V gene lookup returns CDR1 SGDLS and CDR2 YYNGEE. This CDR3 has 12 amino acids. CDR3 sequence reads: CASSIPPGPQHF. CDR3 bases: TGTGCCAGCAGTATCCCCCCCGGGCCCCAGCATTTT.

V usage is TRBV6-5 and J usage is TRBJ1-2, with unresolved D. The length of the CDR3 is 12 residues. V lost 7 bases and J 4 bases, leaving 10 bases between the germline ends. Germline V gene lookup returns CDR1 MNHEY and CDR2 SVGAGI. This CDR3 reads CASIPTGYGYTF. The CDR3 DNA follows: TGTGCCAGCATTCCAACGGGCTATGGCTACACCTTC.

The chain links TRBV30 to TRBJ1-2; 7 nucleotides agree with TRBD1. Germline V CDR1 and CDR2: GTSNPN, SVGIG (reference sequence). This CDR3 contains 14 residues. The V segment lost 1 base and the J segment 5 bases; nucleotides outside the gene matches: 7. CDR3 nucleotides: TGTGCCTGGAGTGCTGGGACAGACGCTTATGGCTACACCTTC. Translated, it gives CAWSAGTDAYGYTF. Full variable domain (outside the CDR3, taken from reference TRBV30 and TRBJ1-2): SQTIHQWPATLVQPVGSPLSLECTVEGTSNPNLYWYRQAAGRGLQLLFYSVGIGQISSEVPQNLSASRPQDRQFILSSKKLLLSDSGFYLCAWSAGTDAYGYTFGSGTRLTVV.

The chain uses TRBV7-2 and TRBJ1-5; D is possibly TRBD1 (5 bases). The V end lost 1 base, the J end lost 5 bases, and 12 bases lay between the germline ends. In germline, CDR1 is SGHTA, CDR2 FQGNSA. The CDR3 runs to 15 residues. The CDR3 DNA reads as TGTGCCAGCAGCTTAGAGGCAGGGAATTATCAGCCCCAGCATTTT. Translation: CASSLEAGNYQPQHF.

The rearrangement joins TRBV11-3 to TRBJ2-1; maybe TRBD2 (6 bases). The CDR3 is 19 amino acids. V lost 4 bases to trimming and J lost 3 bases, with 25 bases between them. The germline V gene encodes CDR1 SGHNT and CDR2 YENEEA. CDR3 DNA: TGTGCCAGCAGCTACAGTTGGGGGGATGACAGATTTATCTACAATGAGCAGTTCTTC. It codes for CASSYSWGDDRFIYNEQFF.

This chain connects TRBV30 to TRBJ1-1; no clear D gene. With 1 base removed from V and 4 bases from J, the gap between germline ends came to 7 bases. The CDR3 runs to 12 residues. Germline V lookup: CDR1 GTSNPN, CDR2 SVGIG (reference sequence). The chain's CDR3 is CAWSGGGTEAFF. Here the CDR3 DNA reads TGTGCCTGGAGTGGGGGAGGCACTGAAGCTTTCTTT.

J is TRBJ2-7 and V is TRBV12-3 or TRBV12-4; D possibly corresponds to TRBD2 (6 bases). The CDR3 runs to 13 residues. Deletions cut 6 bases from V and 3 bases from J, with 12 bases between. CDR3 nucleotides: TGTGCCAGCAGGAAACGGGGGATCTACGAGCAGTACTTC. As protein: CASRKRGIYEQYF.